This T cell receptor (beta chain) was found in a study of beta chain features in type 1 diabetes (dated by TCRdb to 2016 to 2018). For context, the study as a whole: Mean age, gender distribution, total cell number and subset yield were not different between patients and healthy donors. A total of roughly 99 million sorted cells were examined across all samples, and the number of cells per subset was strongly correlated with RNA yield. The study compared TCRB repertoires of sorted circulating CD4+ T cell subsets between recently diagnosed type 1 diabetes patients and matched healthy donors. Naive and central memory subsets were obtained from all 30 or so donors, but regulatory and stem cell-like memory subsets were isolated from only 8 patients and about 8 healthy donors. Study-wide findings and limitations: Because cDNA was sequenced instead of genomic DNA, activated cells with high expression could be over-represented, although the groups did not differ in activation or CD3 levels. Patients with type 1 diabetes made fewer insertions and deleted more nucleotides at VDJ recombination sites, implying thymic rearrangement abnormalities. In all four CD4+ subsets, TCRB CDR3 length was moderately but significantly shorter in type 1 diabetes patients. Because the HLA sub-analyses included only small numbers of individuals, any influence of HLA type on TCRB rearrangement was left unresolved. Shorter templates might have been favored by PCR, but patient and control samples were amplified and corrected together, so both groups would have been affected equally by any skew. The naive, central memory and regulatory TCRB repertoires appeared to resemble one another more closely among patients than among healthy donors.

Only a few counts were recorded for this clone. Its antigen remains unidentified. Per-nucleotide qualities are absent, and no much larger clonotype sits a single base away. All of the isolated RNA was reverse transcribed with the High Capacity cDNA Reverse Transcription Kit, so expressed TCRB transcripts were sequenced. Deep immunoSEQ sequencing was performed on naive, central memory and regulatory T cell samples, with an average of roughly 4 million total reads per sample. Sorted cells were lysed in RLT buffer and RNA was extracted with DNase-treated RNeasy Micro or Mini kits, depending on cell number. To prevent cross-contamination, each cell subset was processed individually, whereas patient and healthy donor samples were processed jointly. TCRB sequences were amplified from cDNA with the immunoSEQ multiplex PCR, producing 87-bp fragments spanning the CDR3 region. Sequencing of the amplicons was done on the Illumina HiSeq platform. As for how the authors treated the data: PCR bias was corrected computationally using synthetic template baselines, and reads within Hamming distance 2 were collapsed, with unmergeable singletons discarded. By aligning reads against IMGT, V, D and J genes, CDR3 length, and insertions or deletions at six rearrangement sites were assigned. Clonotype counts were normalized to sorted cell number within each subset before computing true diversity and Gini coefficients with the tcR R package. The overlap coefficient, calculated on TCRB nucleotide sequences, was used to measure repertoire sharing. Out-of-frame TCRB sequences from naive cells were analyzed to stand in for the pre-selection repertoire. The clones in this table, taken by TCRdb from immuneACCESS, are in-frame only. Not every clone is retained; where verified, under half of the shortfall comes from an unresolved V gene, and the cause of the rest is unknown. That table gives V, J and clone size, and the DNA gave D and trimming. Within this sample are 810,000 or so clones, with roughly 17% of them counted one time only. The ten largest clonotypes hold 0.023% of the sample.

Each donor gave one peripheral blood draw, roughly 120 mL on average, collected into heparinised tubes. Naive, central memory, regulatory and stem cell-like memory CD4+ T cells were sorted on a BD FACSAria II using a panel including CD45RO, CCR7, CD25, CD127, CD95 and CD27. All sorted populations exceeded 95% purity. PBMCs were isolated right away by Lymphoprep density gradient centrifugation and were stained directly, without culture. So that batch effects would be minimized, each experiment stained and sorted samples in pairs, pairing one healthy donor with one patient. The source of this sequence is a woman younger than 30 in good health. The source material was naive CD4+ T cells from blood. The cell subset or site label, read with the paper, signifies: true naive CD4+ T cells.

CDR3 loop: CATPRGVLRSPHQETQYF. The nucleotides read TGTGCCACCCCCCGAGGGGTGTTAAGGTCCCCTCATCAAGAGACCCAGTACTTC. The V gene is TRBV28 and the J gene is TRBJ2-5; the D segment is perhaps TRBD1 or TRBD2, each sharing 5 matched bases. The CDR3 goes from the cysteine to the phenylalanine over 18 residues. The only DNA kept is the CDR3, 54 bases in frame from the first base. CDR1 and CDR2, per the germline V gene, are MDHEN and SYDVKM. Trimming removed 10 bases from V and 2 bases from J, leaving 29 bases between the germline ends. Here the CDR3 is joined to the reference TRBV28 and TRBJ2-5 genes, and the full variable domain is: DVKVTQSSRYLVKRTGEKVFLECVQDMDHENMFWYRQDPGLGLRLIYFSYDVKMKEKGDIPEGYSVSREKKERFSLILESASTNQTSMYLCATPRGVLRSPHQETQYFGPGTRLLVL.